These 18 T cell receptor beta chains were sequenced from one sample in a study of control samples from healthy donors and cancer patients. Method: immunoSEQ multiplex PCR; TCRdb's copy keeps in-frame clones and lacks some. There are 40,000 to 60,000 clones in the sample; roughly 86% occur only once, and roughly 43% lies in the top ten. Sequences were obtained from PBMCs. These receptors all stem from a man between 50 and 59 years old with head and neck cancer.

This sequence joins TRBV5-5 and TRBJ1-4, with 8 nucleotides matching TRBD1. Germline-derived CDR1 and CDR2 are SGHKS and YYEKEE (reference sequence). CDR3 length: 15 residues. V was pared by 0 bases and J by 5 bases, with 3 bases of the junction left unmatched. The CDR3 region is CASSLVQGGNEKLFF. In DNA form, the CDR3 reads TGTGCCAGCAGCTTGGTACAGGGGGGAAATGAAAAACTGTTTTTT.

J is TRBJ2-7 and V is TRBV11-2, with a weak D call TRBD1 (5 bases). The CDR3 contains 13 residues. The V gene's germline CDR1 is SGHAT and CDR2 FQNNGV. V shed 5 bases and J shed 4 bases, with 12 bases lying between them. In DNA form, the CDR3 reads TGTGCCAGCAGCAAGACAGCTGCTTACGAGCAGTACTTC. Its protein is CASSKTAAYEQYF.

The J gene is TRBJ2-2, the V gene TRBV11-2, with a weak D call TRBD1 (5 bases). Germline V gene lookup returns CDR1 SGHAT and CDR2 FQNNGV. CDR3 length: 15 residues. Trimming removed 6 bases at V and 1 base at J, with 12 bases between. Here the CDR3 DNA reads TGTGCCAGCAGGTTACAGGTACTGAACACCGGGGAGCTGTTTTTT. Residues: CASRLQVLNTGELFF.

V and J are TRBV12-5 and TRBJ2-5, with D tentatively TRBD1 (6 bases). The CDR3 has 13 residues. Germline loops: CDR1 LGHNT, CDR2 FRNRAP. Trimming took 5 bases from V and 2 from J, leaving 9 bases between them. CDR3 bases: TGTGCTAGTGGTCGAGGGACACAAGAGACCCAGTACTTC. This gives the protein CASGRGTQETQYF.

The genes are TRBV4-1 and TRBJ2-3; tentative D call: TRBD2 (9 bases). This CDR3 has 18 residues. Trimming took off 7 bases at V and 3 bases at J, with 26 bases between the two ends. Germline CDR1 is MGHRA and CDR2 is YSYEKL. CDR3 DNA sequence: TGCGCCAGCACAGGACAGGGCAAGGCGGGGGGGCCGACAGATACGCAGTATTTT. Translation gives CASTGQGKAGGPTDTQYF.

The chain has TRBV9 and TRBJ2-7; D may be TRBD2 (5 bases). There are 14 residues in the CDR3. From germline, CDR1 is SGDLS and CDR2 YYNGEE. The V gene lost 0 bases and the J gene lost 2 bases, with 9 bases spanning the gap. CDR3 DNA sequence: TGTGCCAGCAGCGTAGAACTAGGACCCTACGAGCAGTACTTC. Protein sequence: CASSVELGPYEQYF.

The chain carries TRBV9 and TRBJ2-3; no clear D gene. Trimming removed 4 bases from V and 0 bases from J, with 9 bases in between. The CDR3 sequence is 14 residues long. CDR1 and CDR2 (germline): SGDLS, YYNGEE. The CDR3 DNA sequence: TGTGCCAGCAGCCCCCGAGCAAGCACAGATACGCAGTATTTT. Its protein product is CASSPRASTDTQYF.

The chain joins TRBV5-4 to TRBJ2-1, with D uncertain. Looked up from germline, CDR1 is SGHNT and CDR2 is YYREEE (reference sequence). The CDR3 is 12 residues long. Trimming cost V 0 bases and J 7 bases, with 5 bases left between them. The CDR3 DNA is TGTGCCAGCAGCTTGGTGCAGAATGAGCAGTTCTTC. Its protein is CASSLVQNEQFF.

This clone has a handful of counts. The genes are TRBV6-2 or TRBV6-3 and TRBJ2-7; 10 nucleotides match TRBD2. With 2 bases clipped from V and 4 bases from J, the junction kept 11 bases outside the gene matches. This CDR3 is 17 amino acids long. CDR1 MNHEY and CDR2 SVGEGT come from the germline V gene. In nucleotides, the CDR3 is TGTGCCAGCAGTTACCTACAATATAGCGGGGGGCATTACGAGCAGTACTTC. Translating gives CASSYLQYSGGHYEQYF.

Comment on this clone: A read error may produce the germline difference seen at one junction end. The rearrangement uses TRBV9 and TRBJ2-3; 8 nucleotides align to TRBD1. The CDR3 consists of 13 residues. The germline CDR1 and CDR2 sequences are SGDLS and YYNGEE. The CDR3 DNA follows: TGTGCCACCAGCAGGGGGCAGGAAGATACGCAGTATTTT. This gives the protein CATSRGQEDTQYF.

This sequence joins TRBV11-2 and TRBJ2-3; 8 bases map to TRBD1. With V trimmed by 4 bases and J by 3 bases, 6 bases remained unmatched. CDR3 length: 15 amino acids. Germline CDR1 is SGHAT and CDR2 is FQNNGV. The CDR3 is CASSSLRGRTDTQYF. Here the CDR3 DNA reads TGTGCCAGCAGCTCCCTCAGGGGGCGTACAGATACGCAGTATTTT. Based on the CDR3 plus reference TRBV11-2 and TRBJ2-3, the full variable domain is EAGVAQSPRYKIIEKRQSVAFWCNPISGHATLYWYQQILGQGPKLLIQFQNNGVVDDSQLPKDRFSAERLKGVDSTLKIQPAKLEDSAVYLCASSSLRGRTDTQYFGPGTRLTVL.

This chain joins TRBV20-1 and TRBJ2-2, with TRBD2 as a possible D gene (5 bases). The CDR3 covers 13 residues. The germline V and J ends were trimmed by 3 bases and 3 bases, with 8 bases remaining between them. The germline V gene encodes CDR1 DFQATT and CDR2 SNEGSKA (reference sequence). CDR3 DNA: TGCAGTGCTAGTAACGGGGACACCGGGGAGCTGTTTTTT. Its protein product is CSASNGDTGELFF.

Here the CDR3 reads CASSVVAGTYNEQFF. The CDR3 nucleotides are TGTGCCAGCAGTGTCGTAGCGGGCACCTACAATGAGCAGTTCTTC. The V call is TRBV27, the J call TRBJ2-1, with 7 bases that match TRBD2. There are 15 residues in the CDR3. The V gene's germline CDR1 is MNHEY and CDR2 SMNVEV (reference sequence). Trimming took 5 bases from V and 2 from J; bases not matched to a gene: 6.

This chain connects TRBV30 to TRBJ2-1; D is possibly TRBD2 (6 bases). Germline V gene sequence: CDR1 GTSNPN, CDR2 SVGIG (reference sequence). The CDR3 covers 14 residues. Trimming cost V 5 bases and J 0 bases, with 11 bases left between them. CDR3 sequence reads: CAWGGLRSYNEQFF. CDR3 nucleotides: TGTGCCTGGGGGGGACTTCGCTCCTACAATGAGCAGTTCTTC.

The J gene is TRBJ1-6, the V gene TRBV4-3; 7 bases line up with TRBD1. V dropped 3 bases and J dropped 8; count of bases not matched to a gene: 4. CDR3 size: 14 residues. Germline V gives CDR1 LGHNA, CDR2 YSLEER. The CDR3 region is CASSQNRGDSPLHF. The CDR3 nucleotides are TGCGCCAGCAGCCAGAACAGGGGTGATTCACCCCTCCACTTT.

This clone was seen just once. The chain uses TRBV7-2 and TRBJ2-7, with 15 positions matching TRBD2. With 0 bases clipped from V and 0 bases from J, the junction kept 3 bases outside the gene matches. CDR1 is SGHTA and CDR2 is FQGNSA in the germline V gene. CDR3 length: 18 residues. The chain's CDR3 is CASSLAGTSGGYSYEQYF. CDR3 DNA sequence: TGTGCCAGCAGCTTAGCTGGGACTAGCGGGGGGTACTCCTACGAGCAGTACTTC.

In its sample, this clone ranks as medium-sized. This rearrangement joins TRBV6-6 to TRBJ2-5, with D perhaps matching TRBD1 or TRBD2 (6 bases each). CDR1 and CDR2 (germline): MNHNY, SVGAGI (reference sequence). Trimming cost V 5 bases and J 7 bases, with 17 bases left between them. The CDR3 consists of 14 residues. The CDR3 DNA is TGTGCCAGCAGTCGGGGCGGTGGGGGGCTGACCCAGTACTTC. Translation gives CASSRGGGGLTQYF.

The rearrangement joins TRBV11-2 to TRBJ2-3, with D maybe TRBD2 (5 bases). Trimming removed 3 bases at V and 7 bases at J, with 17 bases between. Germline lookup yields CDR1 SGHAT and CDR2 FQNNGV. The CDR3 totals 15 residues. The CDR3 nucleotides read TGTGCCAGCAGCTTTGGAGGAGACGCCGCCAATACGCAGTATTTT. Translation gives CASSFGGDAANTQYF.